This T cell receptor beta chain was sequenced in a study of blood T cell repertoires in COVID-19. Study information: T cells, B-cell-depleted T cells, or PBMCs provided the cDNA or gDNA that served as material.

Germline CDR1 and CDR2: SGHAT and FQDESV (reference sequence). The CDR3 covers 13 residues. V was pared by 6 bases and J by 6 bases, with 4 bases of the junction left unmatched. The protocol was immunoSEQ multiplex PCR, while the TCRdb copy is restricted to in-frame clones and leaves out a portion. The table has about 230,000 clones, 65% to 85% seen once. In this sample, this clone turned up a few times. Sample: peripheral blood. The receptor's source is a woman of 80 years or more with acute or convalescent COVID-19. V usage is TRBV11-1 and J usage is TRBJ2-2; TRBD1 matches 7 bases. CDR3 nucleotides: TGTGCCAGCAGGGGACAGACGCCCGGGGAGCTGTTTTTT. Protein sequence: CASRGQTPGELFF. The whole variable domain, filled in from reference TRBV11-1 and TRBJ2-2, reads EAEVAQSPRYKITEKSQAVAFWCDPISGHATLYWYRQILGQGPELLVQFQDESVVDDSQLPKDRFSAERLKGVDSTLKIQPAELGDSAMYLCASRGQTPGELFFGEGSRLTVL.